The 27 T cell receptor beta chains reported below all come from one sample, sequenced in a study of siplizumab effects on memory and regulatory T cells. Clones were read by immunoSEQ multiplex PCR, and TCRdb kept only the in-frame ones, dropping some. The sample yields about 110,000 clones, just over 90% seen once. The material sequenced was Tregs sorted from blood. These receptors all stem from a human donor in good health.

The chain couples TRBV6-6 to TRBJ2-7; TRBD2 matches 13 bases. Unmatched junction bases numbered 6, after V lost 7 bases and J lost 3 bases. This CDR3 is built from 15 residues. Germline CDR1 is MNHNY and CDR2 is SVGAGI (reference sequence). CDR3 sequence reads: CASTGLAGVFYEQYF. CDR3 sequence (DNA): TGTGCCAGCACCGGACTAGCGGGAGTTTTCTACGAGCAGTACTTC.

The chain recombines TRBV18 with TRBJ2-2, with D unresolved. The germline CDR1 and CDR2 sequences are KGHSH and LQKENI. This CDR3 is built from 13 residues. Trimming removed 1 base from V and 7 bases from J, with 7 bases in between. The CDR3 here is CASSPRVGGELFF. In DNA form, the CDR3 reads TGTGCCAGCTCACCACGGGTTGGCGGGGAGCTGTTTTTT. Combining the CDR3 with reference TRBV18 and TRBJ2-2 gives the whole variable domain NAGVMQNPRHLVRRRGQEARLRCSPMKGHSHVYWYRQLPEEGLKFMVYLQKENIIDESGMPKERFSAEFPKEGPSILRIQQVVRGDSAAYFCASSPRVGGELFFGEGSRLTVL.

The chain uses TRBV9 and TRBJ1-2, with no clear D. Germline CDR1 SGDLS, CDR2 YYNGEE. This CDR3 spans 14 amino acids. V lost 0 bases and J lost 4, with 10 bases in between. In DNA form, the CDR3 reads TGTGCCAGCAGCGTAGGGACGCCGATCTATGGCTACACCTTC. Translated, it gives CASSVGTPIYGYTF. The full variable domain, rest sourced from reference TRBV9 and TRBJ1-2, is DSGVTQTPKHLITATGQRVTLRCSPRSGDLSVYWYQQSLDQGLQFLIQYYNGEERAKGNILERFSAQQFPDLHSELNLSSLELGDSALYFCASSVGTPIYGYTFGSGTRLTVV.

This clone is a singleton in its sample. This chain links TRBV30 with TRBJ1-4; tentative D call: TRBD1 (6 bases). The CDR3 length is 14 residues. V was clipped by 3 bases and J by 8 bases, with 16 bases between them. CDR1 is GTSNPN and CDR2 is SVGIG in the germline V gene (reference sequence). The DNA of the CDR3 is TGTGCCTGGAGACGACCAGGGGCGGGGGAAAAACTGTTTTTT. This gives the protein CAWRRPGAGEKLFF.

This rearrangement joins TRBV2 to TRBJ1-1; no reliable D call. Trimming took 7 bases from V and 5 from J, leaving 20 bases between them. The CDR3 has 15 residues. Germline V gene sequence: CDR1 SNHLY, CDR2 FYNNEI. CDR3 protein: CASTLRVGSGTEAFF. CDR3 DNA sequence: TGTGCCAGCACCCTACGAGTGGGTAGTGGGACTGAAGCTTTCTTT.

This chain connects TRBV6-5 to TRBJ2-3, with D unclear. The CDR3 contains 15 residues. The V gene lost 3 bases and the J gene lost 0 bases, with 10 bases spanning the gap. From germline, CDR1 is MNHEY and CDR2 SVGAGI. CDR3: CASSYSRTSTDTQYF. CDR3 sequence (DNA): TGTGCCAGCAGTTATTCCAGAACTAGCACAGATACGCAGTATTTT.

The V gene is TRBV18, the J gene TRBJ1-2, with D unclear. Per germline, CDR1 KGHSH and CDR2 LQKENI. Trimming left V 2 bases short and J 6 bases short, with 16 bases between. The CDR3 is 15 amino acids. The CDR3 region is CASSPDRAGAHGYTF. In nucleotides, the CDR3 is TGTGCCAGCTCACCAGATAGGGCAGGAGCCCATGGCTACACCTTC.

The chain uses TRBV19 and TRBJ2-2; no firm D call. Germline V gene lookup returns CDR1 LNHDA and CDR2 SQIVND (reference sequence). The CDR3 runs 12 residues. V lost 3 bases and J lost 5, with 4 bases in between. Here the CDR3 reads CASSIKTGELFF. CDR3 DNA sequence: TGTGCCAGTAGTATCAAGACCGGGGAGCTGTTTTTT.

The chain combines TRBV19 with TRBJ2-1; the D gene is possibly TRBD2 (5 bases). Per the germline V gene, CDR1 is LNHDA and CDR2 is SQIVND (reference sequence). This CDR3 is 12 amino acids long. V was trimmed by 11 bases and J by 7 bases, leaving 15 bases between them. The CDR3 DNA is TGTGCCTGCTCGGGGTGGATTAATGAGCAGTTCTTC. Protein: CACSGWINEQFF.

This chain uses TRBV2 with TRBJ2-7, with TRBD2 identical over 11 bases. This CDR3 is built from 13 residues. CDR1 is SNHLY, CDR2 FYNNEI, per germline. Losses at the gene ends were 11 bases for V and 4 bases for J; bases not matched to a gene: 7. This CDR3 is CAGSTSGIYEQYF. DNA for the CDR3: TGTGCCGGATCGACTAGCGGGATATACGAGCAGTACTTC.

A single count supports this clone. This chain connects TRBV6-5 to TRBJ1-5, with D possibly being TRBD1 (5 bases). The V and J ends lost 6 bases and 5 bases respectively, with 14 bases between them. Looked up from germline, CDR1 is MNHEY and CDR2 is SVGAGI. This CDR3 has 14 residues. DNA for the CDR3: TGTGCCAGCAGGCCCATGGGGACCTATCAGCCCCAGCATTTT. It yields the protein CASRPMGTYQPQHF.

The CDR3 bases are TGCAGCGTTGATCCGGGGGCAAGTGGTGGCTACACCTTC. It codes for CSVDPGASGGYTF. The chain uses TRBV29-1 and TRBJ1-2; perhaps TRBD1 as D (6 bases). Trimming pared 3 bases from V and 7 bases from J, leaving 15 bases between. Germline loops: CDR1 SQVTM, CDR2 ANQGSEA. CDR3 size: 13 residues.

The rearrangement links TRBV27 to TRBJ1-5; D unresolved. Germline assignment: CDR1 MNHEY and CDR2 SMNVEV (reference sequence). CDR3 length: 14 residues. With 0 bases removed from V and 4 bases from J, the gap between germline ends came to 7 bases. This CDR3 reads CASSLSLGNQPQHF. CDR3 nucleotide sequence: TGTGCCAGCAGTTTATCCTTGGGGAATCAGCCCCAGCATTTT.

V and J are TRBV19 and TRBJ1-2; D remains ambiguous. The CDR3 has 15 residues. Looked up from germline, CDR1 is LNHDA and CDR2 is SQIVND (reference sequence). V shed 2 bases and J shed 4 bases, with 14 bases lying between them. The DNA of the CDR3 is TGTGCCAGTAGTATACCGGGTTCCCACTCCTATGGCTACACCTTC. Its protein product is CASSIPGSHSYGYTF.

The chain carries TRBV6-1 and TRBJ2-3; 10 positions agree with TRBD2. Germline CDR1 reads MNHNS; CDR2 reads SASEGT. This CDR3 has 14 residues. Trimming took 7 bases from V and 4 from J; bases not matched to a gene: 5. CDR3 region: CASNSGGSADTQYF. The CDR3 DNA is TGTGCCAGCAATAGCGGGGGGTCCGCAGATACGCAGTATTTT.

This clone was seen only once. The chain employs TRBV30 and TRBJ2-3, with D tentatively TRBD2 (6 bases). CDR1 GTSNPN and CDR2 SVGIG come from the germline V gene (reference sequence). The CDR3 consists of 13 residues. Trimming removed 4 bases at V and 3 bases at J, with 11 bases between. The CDR3 region is CAWNRDFTDTQYF. The CDR3, as DNA: TGTGCCTGGAATCGGGACTTTACAGATACGCAGTATTTT.

J is TRBJ2-1 and V is TRBV10-3; perhaps D is TRBD1 or TRBD2 (5 bases each). Germline V CDR1 and CDR2: ENHRY, SYGVKD. The V end lost 6 bases, the J end lost 4 bases, and 16 bases lay between the germline ends. CDR3 size: 15 residues. The CDR3 loop reads CAIRIIRGLYNEQFF. CDR3 sequence (DNA): TGTGCCATCAGGATTATCCGGGGCCTATACAATGAGCAGTTCTTC.

This chain connects TRBV4-2 to TRBJ1-1; the D is unclear. This CDR3 is 15 amino acids long. Germline CDR1 is LGHNA and CDR2 is YNFKEQ. The germline V and J ends were trimmed by 4 bases and 1 base, with 13 bases remaining between them. CDR3 nucleotides: TGTGCCAGCAGCCCAATAACTTCAGCGAACACTGAAGCTTTCTTT. It yields the protein CASSPITSANTEAFF.

The rearrangement uses TRBV7-9 and TRBJ2-7; 7 bases agree with TRBD2. Germline V CDR1 and CDR2: SEHNR, FQNEAQ (reference sequence). The CDR3 runs to 14 residues. V shed 2 bases and J 5 bases; nucleotides not matched to a gene: 6. The CDR3 DNA is TGTGCCAGCAGCTTATTGCGGGAGAACCACGAGCAGTACTTC. Translation: CASSLLRENHEQYF. Full variable domain (missing parts from reference TRBV7-9 and TRBJ2-7): DTGVSQNPRHKITKRGQNVTFRCDPISEHNRLYWYRQTLGQGPEFLTYFQNEAQLEKSRLLSDRFSAERPKGSFSTLEIQRTEQGDSAMYLCASSLLRENHEQYFGPGTRLTVT.

With respect to this clone: Other DNA sequences in this specimen translate into the identical CDR3. The V and J genes are TRBV5-1 and TRBJ1-1; D might be TRBD1 (5 bases). Per germline, CDR1 SGHRS and CDR2 YFSETQ. V lost 0 bases to trimming and J lost 1 base, with 7 bases between them. The length of the CDR3 is 14 residues. The CDR3 bases are TGCGCCAGCAGCTTGGGGGGCTGGAACACTGAAGCTTTCTTT. Protein: CASSLGGWNTEAFF.

V usage is TRBV30 and J usage is TRBJ1-3; D uncertain. Trimming cost V 6 bases and J 4 bases, with 10 bases left between them. Germline V gene lookup returns CDR1 GTSNPN and CDR2 SVGIG (reference sequence). This CDR3 region has 12 residues. The CDR3 sequence: CACSVGGNTIYF. The CDR3 coding sequence is TGTGCCTGCAGCGTCGGGGGAAACACCATATATTTT.

V is TRBV2 and J is TRBJ2-3, with 14 bases identical to TRBD2. The germline CDR1 and CDR2 sequences are SNHLY and FYNNEI. The CDR3 spans 18 residues. Trimming removed 5 bases from V and 0 bases from J; junction bases left unmatched: 7. CDR3 in amino acids: CASSKGLAGAISTDTQYF. CDR3 nucleotides: TGTGCCAGCAGTAAGGGACTAGCGGGGGCGATTAGCACAGATACGCAGTATTTT.

V usage is TRBV10-3 and J usage is TRBJ2-1; 13 bases line up with TRBD2. Germline V gene lookup returns CDR1 ENHRY and CDR2 SYGVKD. This CDR3 contains 16 residues. Trimming at V came to 10 bases and at J to 5 bases, leaving 11 bases not matched to a gene. The CDR3 loop is CATRTSTSGGDNEQFF. CDR3 bases: TGTGCCACCCGAACTAGCACTAGCGGGGGGGACAATGAGCAGTTCTTC.

V gene TRBV2 combines with J gene TRBJ2-5; 7 positions agree with TRBD1. The germline gives CDR1 SNHLY, CDR2 FYNNEI. The CDR3 consists of 13 residues. Trimming cost V 6 bases and J 1 base; bases outside gene matches: 2. The DNA for the CDR3 is TGTGCCAGCAGCCGGGACAGCCAAGAGACCCAGTACTTC. Translated: CASSRDSQETQYF. Full variable domain (remainder filled in from reference TRBV2 and TRBJ2-5): EPEVTQTPSHQVTQMGQEVILRCVPISNHLYFYWYRQILGQKVEFLVSFYNNEISEKSEIFDDQFSVERPDGSNFTLKIRSTKLEDSAMYFCASSRDSQETQYFGPGTRLLVL.

V and J are TRBV5-4 and TRBJ1-2; 7 nucleotides match TRBD1. J gave up 8 bases and V 3 bases, and 19 bases lay outside the gene matches. The CDR3 has 17 residues. The germline gives CDR1 SGHNT, CDR2 YYREEE (reference sequence). The CDR3 sequence is CASSSNLPGQPGKGYTF. The CDR3 nucleotides read TGTGCCAGCAGCTCGAACCTTCCGGGACAGCCGGGCAAGGGCTACACCTTC.

The chain joins TRBV27 to TRBJ2-7; TRBD1 agrees at 7 bases. Germline V gene sequence: CDR1 MNHEY, CDR2 SMNVEV (reference sequence). The junction had 10 bases not matched to a gene; V was cut back by 5 bases and J by 3 bases. CDR3 length: 15 amino acids. In DNA, the CDR3 is TGTGCCAGCAGTCTACAGGGGTTCCATAACTACGAGCAGTACTTC. Amino acids: CASSLQGFHNYEQYF.

In DNA form, the CDR3 reads TGTGCCAGCAGACTTCCAGGGGGGAATAATTCACCCCTCCACTTT. This sequence encodes CASRLPGGNNSPLHF. The chain is built from TRBV28 and TRBJ1-6, with 7 bases identical to TRBD1. J was trimmed by 5 bases and V by 6 bases; bases with no gene match: 7. Germline V gene data show CDR1 as MDHEN and CDR2 as SYDVKM. The CDR3 sequence is 15 residues long.